Included here is one T cell receptor beta chain sequence, with context. This sample includes further DNA sequences coding for the same CDR3. The CDR3 loop spans 11 amino acids. Per the germline V gene, CDR1 is SQVTM and CDR2 is ANQGSEA. Trimming removed 3 bases at V and 3 bases at J, with 4 bases between. This sample is part of a study of Ad26.COV2.S vaccination and SARS-CoV-2 variants. Study-wide background: Once, or twice with 56 days between doses, Ad26.COV2.S was given intramuscularly.

Repertoires were generated with immunoSEQ multiplex PCR, while TCRdb's copy carries only in-frame clones and drops some. Altogether approximately 410,000 clones are present, approximately 92% being singletons, with the ten largest covering under 2%. Noted treatment: 15 to 20 received Ad26.COV2.S at low or high dose, single or two shots; about 5 received placebo; per-sample allocation not given. Day 63 after the first injection of vaccine or placebo was the sampling time. Sequencing used peripheral blood, obtained in a trial of Ad26.COV2.S vaccine versus placebo. The sequence derives from a person aged 18-60 years who received the Ad26.COV2.S COVID-19 vaccine or a placebo. The chain combines TRBV29-1 with TRBJ2-3; D unclear. CDR3 sequence reads: CSVDRTDTQYF. The CDR3 nucleotides read TGCAGCGTTGATAGGACAGATACGCAGTATTTT.